This TCR beta chain derives from a study of vaccination and CD4 T cells after COVID-19. Study-level information: Vaccination of participants consisted of two doses of either BNT162b2 or mRNA-1273 vaccine. Study-wide results and limits: Relatively few convalescent patients were studied; early post-infection timepoints were not included.

This clonotype was seen a single time. Its antigen is not identified. The treatment is: roughly 10-day PBMC culture with coronavirus spike peptide pools or control peptides (ViraFEST assay). CDR3 length: 17 residues. Germline loops: CDR1 DFQATT, CDR2 SNEGSKA (reference sequence). With V trimmed by 0 bases and J by 4 bases, 9 bases remained unmatched. Cultured CD4+ T cells had their DNA profiled by the Oncomine TCR Beta short-read assay. TCRdb redid the calling of the PCR reads with MiXCR, one entry per CDR3 protein. The sample contains 15,000 to 20,000 distinct CDR3 sequences, 54% of which appear only once.

The chain recombines TRBV20-1 with TRBJ1-4, with 9 bases aligning to TRBD1. The sample was CD4+ T cells from blood, cultured in vitro. The sequence came from a human donor who had recovered from COVID-19. In DNA form, the CDR3 reads TGCAGTGCTAGAGAGAAACCGGGACAGGGCTTTAATGAAAAACTGTTTTTT. This encodes CSAREKPGQGFNEKLFF.